The 10 T cell receptor beta chains reported below all come from one sample, sequenced in a study of blood T cells in healthy people across ages. Alongside a J-beta primer mix, a sample-barcoded 5' primer served in a second PCR lasting about 7 to 12 cycles. TCRdb reprocessed the 5' RACE reads via MiXCR and lists one record per CDR3 protein. The table lists around 1,600,000 distinct CDR3 sequences, approximately 43% of them singletons. Sequencing was performed on blood. All receptors derive from a woman aged 18-35 years in good health.

The chain combines TRBV7-2 with TRBJ1-2; D gene unclear. The CDR3 has 12 amino acids. V lost 3 bases to trimming and J lost 4 bases, with 6 bases between them. Germline CDR1 is SGHTA and CDR2 is FQGNSA. The CDR3: CASSFTAYGYTF. The CDR3 nucleotides read TGTGCCAGCAGCTTTACTGCCTATGGCTACACCTTC.

This clonotype was seen more than once but under ten times. A much larger clone lies a single base off, so this may be a read error. The gene calls are TRBV13 and TRBJ2-1; 8 positions match TRBD2. CDR1 and CDR2 (germline): PRHDT, FYEKMQ (reference sequence). V lost 9 bases, J lost 4 bases, and 8 bases stayed unmatched. The CDR3 loop spans 14 amino acids. The CDR3 sequence is CARSLGLGYNEQFF. CDR3 coding DNA: TGTGCCAGAAGCCTGGGACTAGGGTACAATGAGCAGTTCTTC.

The V gene is TRBV6-5, the J gene TRBJ1-5; no definite D call. CDR1 and CDR2 (germline): MNHEY, SVGAGI. The germline V and J ends were trimmed by 0 bases and 3 bases, with 3 bases remaining between them. The CDR3 has 13 residues. CDR3 DNA sequence: TGTGCCAGCAGTTACTCTATCAATCAGCCCCAGCATTTT. Amino acid sequence: CASSYSINQPQHF.

The J gene is TRBJ1-1, the V gene TRBV5-1, with D perhaps TRBD1 (6 bases). CDR3 length: 17 amino acids. Trimming pared 2 bases from V and 9 bases from J, leaving 26 bases between. In germline, CDR1 is SGHRS, CDR2 YFSETQ. The CDR3 here is CASSLHRARRSLAKAFF. In nucleotides, the CDR3 is TGCGCCAGCAGCTTACACAGGGCGAGAAGGTCCTTGGCGAAAGCTTTCTTT.

The chain has TRBV10-3 and TRBJ2-7; D may be TRBD1 or TRBD2 (5 bases each). Germline V gene sequence: CDR1 ENHRY, CDR2 SYGVKD. V was clipped by 10 bases and J by 3 bases, with 10 bases between them. The CDR3 spans 11 residues. CDR3 DNA: TGTGCCACTAGCCAGGGCTACGAGCAGTACTTC. Translated, it gives CATSQGYEQYF.

This chain links TRBV29-1 with TRBJ1-1; D is possibly TRBD1 (6 bases). V gave up 6 bases and J gave up 4 bases, with 9 bases separating them. Germline CDR1 SQVTM, CDR2 ANQGSEA. The CDR3 is 11 amino acids. The CDR3 loop is CSVHRATEAFF. For the CDR3, the DNA is TGCAGCGTACACAGGGCCACTGAAGCTTTCTTT. Full variable domain (missing parts from reference TRBV29-1 and TRBJ1-1): SAVISQKPSRDICQRGTSLTIQCQVDSQVTMMFWYRQQPGQSLTLIATANQGSEATYESGFVIDKFPISRPNLTFSTLTVSNMSPEDSSIYLCSVHRATEAFFGQGTRLTVV.

V usage is TRBV4-3 and J usage is TRBJ2-7, with D perhaps being TRBD1 or TRBD2 (6 bases each). This CDR3 region has 15 residues. The germline V gene has CDR1 LGHNA and CDR2 YSLEER. V was pared by 0 bases and J by 0 bases, with 9 bases between. CDR3 loop: CASSQDWGASYEQYF. The CDR3 nucleotides are TGCGCCAGCAGCCAAGATTGGGGGGCCTCCTACGAGCAGTACTTC.

V usage is TRBV7-2 and J usage is TRBJ2-1; 7 bases are shared with TRBD2. Germline values: CDR1 SGHTA, CDR2 FQGNSA. Trimming removed 1 base from V and 0 bases from J; junction bases left unmatched: 6. The CDR3 has 17 residues. The CDR3 DNA reads as TGTGCCAGCAGCTTAGAGCCTAGCGGCCTCTCCTACAATGAGCAGTTCTTC. Translation gives CASSLEPSGLSYNEQFF.

V and J are TRBV25-1 and TRBJ1-6; TRBD1 agrees at 8 bases. CDR1 is MGHDK, CDR2 SYGVNS, per germline. CDR3 length: 15 amino acids. The V segment lost 4 bases and the J segment 8 bases; nucleotides outside the gene matches: 7. CDR3 nucleotide sequence: TGTGCCAGCAGTGCTGGGACAGGAGCCTATTCACCCCTCCACTTT. Its protein is CASSAGTGAYSPLHF.

The chain carries TRBV12-3 or TRBV12-4 and TRBJ2-1, with 7 bases fitting TRBD2. This CDR3 has 16 amino acids. The V segment lost 8 bases and the J segment 8 bases; nucleotides outside the gene matches: 18. CDR3 nucleotide sequence: TGTGCCAGCGTTGGGTGGGGGAGGGGTAGTAGCGATGAGCAGTTCTTC. Its translation is CASVGWGRGSSDEQFF.